This paragraph reports one TCR beta chain. The record originates from a study of tumor T cells in aggressive B-cell lymphoma. CDR1 is LNHDA and CDR2 is SQIVND in the germline V gene (reference sequence). The CDR3 runs 16 residues. Trimming removed 5 bases from V and 0 bases from J; junction bases left unmatched: 7. Clones were read by immunoSEQ multiplex PCR, and TCRdb kept only the in-frame ones, dropping some. Of 10,000 or so clones in the sample, about 85% were seen once. The clonotype originates from an adult with diffuse large B cell lymphoma. V gene TRBV19 combines with J gene TRBJ2-7, with 10 positions matching TRBD1. The sample consisted of tumor tissue. CDR3 bases: TGTGCCAGTAGTGAGTCCGGGACAGGGGCCTCCTACGAGCAGTACTTC. This gives the protein CASSESGTGASYEQYF.